These 8 T cell receptor beta chains were sequenced from one sample in a study of type 1 and type 2 diabetes patients. PCR was run on genomic DNA. A primer set of 30 forward and 13 reverse primers amplified the CDR3. A single record per CDR3 protein comes from TCRdb applying MiXCR to the multiplex PCR reads. The top ten hold roughly 13% of the sample, which has fewer than 300,000 distinct CDR3 sequences, approximately 45% seen once. The specimen sequenced was peripheral blood mononuclear cells (PBMCs). The receptors were sampled from a man younger than 35 with type 2 diabetes.

With regard to this clonotype: One junction end disagrees with the germline gene, perhaps due to a read error. The CDR3 DNA follows: TGTGCCATCAGTGCCTACACTAGCGGGACGGAGACCCAGTACTTC. This translates into CAISAYTSGTETQYF. This chain uses TRBV24-1 with TRBJ2-5; TRBD2 matches 10 bases. The CDR3 totals 15 residues. CDR1 is KGHDR, CDR2 SFDVKD, per germline.

This clonotype has a handful of counts. The CDR3 loop is CASSISGGPHEQFF. CDR3 in DNA: TGTGCCAGCAGCATTAGCGGGGGGCCCCATGAGCAGTTCTTC. This rearrangement joins TRBV7-3 to TRBJ2-1, with TRBD2 matching over 10 bases. The CDR3 runs 14 residues. V lost 5 bases and J lost 8; bases outside the gene matches: 6. Germline V lookup: CDR1 SGHTA, CDR2 FQGTGA.

The rearrangement links TRBV15 to TRBJ1-5; 8 bases fit TRBD1. The CDR3 loop spans 13 amino acids. After removal of 8 bases from V and 6 bases from J, the junction contained 6 bases not matched to a gene. Germline CDR1 and CDR2: LNHNV and YYDKDF (reference sequence). The CDR3 bases are TGTGCCACCGTGGACAGGGAGGGTCAGCCCCAGCATTTT. It translates to CATVDREGQPQHF.

The V gene is TRBV6-5, the J gene TRBJ1-2; no firm D call. This CDR3 is built from 14 residues. Germline V gene sequence: CDR1 MNHEY, CDR2 SVGAGI. V lost 4 bases, J lost 0 bases, and 9 bases lay in between. The CDR3 protein is CASSSSGTNYGYTF. CDR3 coding DNA: TGTGCCAGCAGTTCAAGCGGGACTAACTATGGCTACACCTTC.

V is TRBV30 and J is TRBJ1-6, with 10 bases that match TRBD1. CDR3 size: 14 residues. With 2 bases clipped from V and 7 bases from J, the junction kept 2 bases outside the gene matches. Germline CDR1 GTSNPN, CDR2 SVGIG (reference sequence). CDR3 region: CAWSSGQGNSPLHF. The CDR3 nucleotides are TGTGCCTGGAGTTCGGGACAGGGGAATTCACCCCTCCACTTT.

The sample holds many counts of this clonotype. The chain has TRBV7-8 and TRBJ2-5, with no clear D. Germline lookup yields CDR1 SGHVS and CDR2 FQNEAQ. Trimming cost V 5 bases and J 5 bases, with 12 bases left between them. This CDR3 spans 13 amino acids. CDR3 DNA: TGTGCCAGCAGCGCAAGGGTCGGGGAGACCCAGTACTTC. It encodes CASSARVGETQYF.

J is TRBJ2-5 and V is TRBV25-1, with D unclear. CDR3 length: 12 amino acids. From germline, CDR1 is MGHDK and CDR2 SYGVNS. V lost 7 bases to trimming and J lost 5 bases, with 11 bases between them. Here the CDR3 DNA reads TGTGCCAGCACTAGGGTTGGGGAGACCCAGTACTTC. Protein product: CASTRVGETQYF.

The chain uses TRBV7-3 and TRBJ2-1, with D perhaps TRBD1 (6 bases). Trimming took 4 bases from V and 6 from J, leaving 10 bases between them. The germline CDR1 and CDR2 sequences are SGHTA and FQGTGA. The CDR3 consists of 13 residues. The CDR3 sequence: CASSSTGPNEQFF. The CDR3 nucleotides read TGTGCCAGCAGCTCGACAGGCCCCAATGAGCAGTTCTTC.